The 6 T cell receptor beta chains below all came from one sample that was sequenced in a study of a mutant IDH1 vaccine in newly diagnosed glioma. Described time point: week 35, safety follow-up. Each dose of the vaccine consisted of 300 ug of mutant IDH1 20-mer peptide, with topical imiquimod. Antigen specificity for these receptors is unknown. TCRdb's copy holds only in-frame clones and misses some; the assay was immunoSEQ multiplex PCR. The data contain about 68,000 clones, 80% to 85% of them singletons. The material was PBMCs, obtained from a glioma patient whose treatment included an IDH1 peptide vaccine. The receptors were sampled from a man aged 18 to 30 with glioma.

V usage is TRBV28 and J usage is TRBJ1-2, with D unresolved. Germline V gene sequence: CDR1 MDHEN, CDR2 SYDVKM. The CDR3 covers 13 residues. V lost 6 bases, J lost 5 bases, and 13 bases lay in between. CDR3 sequence (DNA): TGTGCCAGCAGGCCTTACTCGGGGTATGGCTACACCTTC. Protein: CASRPYSGYGYTF.

The chain links TRBV28 to TRBJ1-2; D unresolved. The CDR3 sequence is 11 residues long. Germline lookup yields CDR1 MDHEN and CDR2 SYDVKM. The V end was cut by 2 bases, the J end by 9 bases, with 7 bases between. The CDR3 bases are TGTGCCAGCAGTTTAAATCACCGCTACACCTTC. It specifies CASSLNHRYTF.

The table lists this clone with a few counts. The CDR3 bases are TGCGCCAGCAGCCAAGGACAGGGGACGAACACTGAAGCTTTCTTT. It yields the protein CASSQGQGTNTEAFF. The J gene is TRBJ1-1, the V gene TRBV4-3, with 8 bases matching TRBD1. CDR3 length equals 15 residues. Trimming cost V 1 base and J 1 base; bases outside gene matches: 2. Germline loops: CDR1 LGHNA, CDR2 YSLEER.

This sequence joins TRBV2 and TRBJ1-5, with 7 positions matching TRBD1. V lost 6 bases and J lost 0; bases outside the gene matches: 8. From germline, CDR1 is SNHLY and CDR2 FYNNEI. The CDR3 has 16 residues. The CDR3 DNA sequence: TGTGCCAGCAGCACCGGGACAGTGAGTAGCAATCAGCCCCAGCATTTT. Translation gives CASSTGTVSSNQPQHF.

The V and J genes are TRBV6-5 and TRBJ2-7; D is unresolved. The V gene's germline CDR1 is MNHEY and CDR2 SVGAGI. V lost 2 bases and J lost 0, with 11 bases in between. CDR3 length: 15 amino acids. This chain's CDR3 is CASSYVPGPSYEQYF. The CDR3 DNA reads as TGTGCCAGCAGTTACGTCCCCGGGCCCTCCTACGAGCAGTACTTC.

Concerning this clone itself: One junction end does not reproduce the germline sequence, and a read error may be involved. J is TRBJ1-2 and V is TRBV2, with unresolved D. The CDR3 is made up of 13 amino acids. Looked up from germline, CDR1 is SNHLY and CDR2 is FYNNEI. The DNA of the CDR3 is TGTGCCAGCAGTGAAAGGCAGCTCTATCGCTACACCTTC. The encoded protein is CASSERQLYRYTF.